This T cell receptor (beta chain) stems from a study of response to subunit inactivated influenza vaccine listed by TCRdb under 2018. Regarding the research as a whole: To follow how T cells responded to a trivalent subunit inactivated influenza vaccine, the researchers relied on deep quantitative profiling of the T cell receptor repertoire.

The paper as a whole reports these results and caveats: The authors proposed that each seasonal influenza vaccination may bring in only a limited number of new T cells.

Library preparation used RT-PCR. Sequencing instrument: Illumina HiSeq 2500. TCRdb applied fastp at Q25 and MiXCR to the public reads, then kept only in-frame beta chains. CDR3 protein sequences are deduplicated, and each keeps its most common genes and DNA. The sample includes 530,000 or so distinct CDR3 sequences, with 13% to 15% observed a single time. The ten biggest clones cover more than 9.5% of the sample. According to the germline V gene, CDR1 reads SQVTM and CDR2 reads ANQGSEA. The CDR3 goes from the cysteine to the phenylalanine over 14 residues. Of the read, only the CDR3 DNA is kept; its 42 bases are in frame from base 1. V is cut back by 4 bases and J by 4 bases, with 9 bases in the junction unmatched. Comment on this clonotype: Its cognate antigen has yet to be identified. Base qualities are missing; no much larger clone stands one base away.

The sequenced sample was PBMCs from blood, obtained 12 days after vaccination. This sequence uses TRBV29-1 and TRBJ2-5; 7 nucleotides in the junction match TRBD2. The receptor's source is a middle-aged man who received an inactivated influenza vaccine. Donor details come from another sample of the same person, matched by shared clones. The CDR3 reads CSVGSGGWLETQYF. The DNA is as follows: TGCAGCGTTGGGTCGGGAGGTTGGTTAGAGACCCAGTACTTC.